The next 27 T cell receptor beta chains were all read from a single sample in a study of identical twins. TCRdb analysed the 5' RACE reads with MiXCR anew, one entry per CDR3 protein. Of 400,000 to 600,000 distinct CDR3 sequences in the sample, around 20% were seen once. In addition, the sample was reused for a study of yellow fever vaccine responses in identical twins.

Specimen: CD4+ T cells sorted from blood. Receptor source: a young woman in good health.

This clonotype was counted a few times. V gene TRBV25-1 combines with J gene TRBJ1-2; possible D gene TRBD1, 5 bases. With 3 bases removed from V and 5 bases from J, the gap between germline ends came to 16 bases. Germline values: CDR1 MGHDK, CDR2 SYGVNS. CDR3 size: 15 residues. The chain's CDR3 is CASSEEGPAIYGYTF. The CDR3, as DNA: TGTGCCAGCAGTGAGGAGGGGCCAGCTATTTATGGCTACACCTTC.

This clonotype came up a few times. This chain uses TRBV5-1 with TRBJ2-7; D is possibly TRBD1 (5 bases). The CDR3 consists of 16 residues. Germline CDR1 and CDR2: SGHRS and YFSETQ. The germline V and J ends were trimmed by 1 base and 5 bases, with 19 bases remaining between them. The CDR3: CASSLRGGVGKDEQYV. The CDR3 nucleotides are TGCGCCAGCAGCTTGAGGGGTGGCGTGGGTAAGGACGAGCAGTACGTC.

V and J are TRBV19 and TRBJ2-2, with TRBD2 matching over 8 bases. The germline gives CDR1 LNHDA, CDR2 SQIVND (reference sequence). This CDR3 has 17 amino acids. Trimming took 7 bases from V and 1 from J; bases not matched to a gene: 11. As DNA, the CDR3 is TGTGCCAGTAACGGACTAGCCGGGAGCGGGAACACCGGGGAGCTGTTTTTT. Translation: CASNGLAGSGNTGELFF.

This chain links TRBV10-3 with TRBJ1-4; D remains ambiguous. CDR1 and CDR2 (germline): ENHRY, SYGVKD. The ends were cut back, 4 bases at V and 5 bases at J, with 11 bases in the middle. CDR3 length: 14 residues. Written as DNA, the CDR3 is TGTGCCATCAGTGCCGGGCAGAAGAATGAAAAACTGTTTTTT. Its protein is CAISAGQKNEKLFF.

The chain joins TRBV2 to TRBJ2-2; the D gene is possibly TRBD1 (5 bases). This CDR3 is 15 amino acids long. Deletions cut 3 bases from V and 3 bases from J, with 11 bases between. Germline V gives CDR1 SNHLY, CDR2 FYNNEI. CDR3 sequence: CASSDEGADTGELFF. DNA for the CDR3: TGTGCCAGCAGTGACGAAGGGGCCGACACCGGGGAGCTGTTTTTT.

The table lists this clonotype with a few counts. V is TRBV18 and J is TRBJ2-3, with 14 bases aligning to TRBD2. With V trimmed by 3 bases and J by 4 bases, 3 bases remained unmatched. The CDR3 covers 16 residues. Per the germline V gene, CDR1 is KGHSH and CDR2 is LQKENI. The CDR3 spells CASSPRLAGGSDTQYF. The CDR3 nucleotides are TGTGCCAGCTCACCGCGACTAGCGGGAGGGTCAGATACGCAGTATTTT.

This clonotype was recorded a few times. V and J are TRBV14 and TRBJ2-1; 12 bases line up with TRBD2. This CDR3 has 17 amino acids. V shed 4 bases and J 7 bases; nucleotides not matched to a gene: 11. Germline lookup yields CDR1 SGHDN and CDR2 FVKESK. CDR3 amino acids: CASSPPGLAGGKNEQFF. The CDR3 DNA reads as TGTGCCAGCAGCCCCCCGGGCCTAGCGGGAGGGAAGAATGAGCAGTTCTTC.

This clonotype was observed a few times. V gene TRBV5-1 combines with J gene TRBJ2-3, with D perhaps being TRBD1 or TRBD2 (5 bases each). V was pared by 0 bases and J by 3 bases, with 11 bases between. CDR3 length: 15 residues. The V gene's germline CDR1 is SGHRS and CDR2 YFSETQ. CDR3 in DNA: TGCGCCAGCAGCTTGGACGTGAGGGGAACAGATACGCAGTATTTT. Amino acid sequence: CASSLDVRGTDTQYF.

This clonotype was counted only a few times. Here the CDR3 DNA reads TGCGCCAGCAGCTTATCCGGGTCAACTAATGAAAAACTGTTTTTT. Translation gives CASSLSGSTNEKLFF. This sequence joins TRBV5-1 and TRBJ1-4, with D uncertain. V lost 2 bases, J lost 0 bases, and 8 bases lay in between. The CDR3 has 15 residues. From germline, CDR1 is SGHRS and CDR2 YFSETQ. The whole variable domain, remainder taken from reference TRBV5-1 and TRBJ1-4, is KAGVTQTPRYLIKTRGQQVTLSCSPISGHRSVSWYQQTPGQGLQFLFEYFSETQRNKGNFPGRFSGRQFSNSRSEMNVSTLELGDSALYLCASSLSGSTNEKLFFGSGTQLSVL.

J is TRBJ2-4 and V is TRBV6-1; possible D gene TRBD1, 6 bases. V shed 5 bases and J shed 6 bases, with 14 bases lying between them. CDR1 is MNHNS, CDR2 SASEGT, per germline. The CDR3 is made up of 14 amino acids. CDR3 DNA sequence: TGTGCCAGCAGTCCGGAGATAGGGGGAAACATTCAGTACTTC. Translating gives CASSPEIGGNIQYF.

V gene TRBV5-1 combines with J gene TRBJ1-1; TRBD1 might be the D (6 bases). CDR3 size: 13 residues. CDR1 and CDR2 from the germline V gene are SGHRS and YFSETQ. V dropped 2 bases and J dropped 12 bases, with 17 bases sitting between them. CDR3 protein: CASSFSAQGTTFF. CDR3 in DNA: TGCGCCAGCAGCTTTTCGGCGCAGGGGACAACTTTCTTT.

This clonotype was seen a few times. V and J are TRBV6-5 and TRBJ2-3; D gene ambiguous. Germline V gene sequence: CDR1 MNHEY, CDR2 SVGAGI. This CDR3 has 15 residues. V shed 4 bases and J shed 0 bases, with 11 bases lying between them. CDR3 in DNA: TGTGCCAGCAGTTTTTGGCAGGCTAGCACAGATACGCAGTATTTT. Translation: CASSFWQASTDTQYF.

This chain joins TRBV13 and TRBJ2-7; 9 nucleotides agree with TRBD2. The J segment lost 6 bases and the V segment lost 4 bases, leaving 4 bases of the junction unmatched. Germline CDR1 PRHDT, CDR2 FYEKMQ (reference sequence). This CDR3 spans 13 amino acids. The CDR3 spells CASSSSGASEQYV. In DNA form, the CDR3 reads TGTGCCAGCAGCTCTAGCGGGGCCTCCGAGCAGTACGTC.

This sequence joins TRBV20-1 and TRBJ1-3; D is unresolved. V was clipped by 5 bases and J by 0 bases, with 5 bases between them. CDR1 and CDR2 (germline): DFQATT, SNEGSKA (reference sequence). The length of the CDR3 is 12 residues. The CDR3 here is CSAPSSGNTIYF. CDR3 sequence (DNA): TGCAGTGCTCCCAGCTCTGGAAACACCATATATTTT.

This clonotype was seen only a few times. The CDR3 DNA reads as TGCGCCAGCAGCCCACGGGCTCCGACAGAGCAGTACTTC. The encoded protein is CASSPRAPTEQYF. The chain joins TRBV5-1 to TRBJ2-7, with D hard to call. Trimming took 4 bases from V and 7 from J, leaving 15 bases between them. The CDR3 length is 13 residues. The V gene's germline CDR1 is SGHRS and CDR2 YFSETQ.

CDR3 loop: CASSYSPANSPLHF. DNA for the CDR3: TGTGCCAGCAGTTACTCTCCAGCTAATTCACCCCTCCACTTT. This rearrangement joins TRBV6-5 to TRBJ1-6, with D hard to call. CDR1 is MNHEY, CDR2 SVGAGI, per germline. This CDR3 region has 14 residues. The germline V and J ends were trimmed by 0 bases and 6 bases, with 6 bases remaining between them.

CDR3 DNA sequence: TGTGCCAGCAGTTACTCGGTGAGAACGGGGGACAGAGATACGCAGTATTTT. It specifies CASSYSVRTGDRDTQYF. V gene TRBV6-2 or TRBV6-3 combines with J gene TRBJ2-3, with a possible D match to TRBD1 (7 bases). Germline V CDR1 and CDR2: MNHEY, SVGEGT. The length of the CDR3 is 17 residues. The ends were cut back, 0 bases at V and 5 bases at J, with 18 bases in the middle.

The chain joins TRBV2 to TRBJ2-7; D is ambiguous. CDR3 size: 14 residues. V gave up 6 bases and J gave up 3 bases, with 15 bases separating them. CDR1 and CDR2 (germline): SNHLY, FYNNEI. The CDR3 reads CASRPDADRYEQYF. CDR3 bases: TGTGCCAGCAGGCCGGACGCCGACCGCTACGAGCAGTACTTC. Using reference TRBV2 and TRBJ2-7 for the parts outside the CDR3, the full variable domain is EPEVTQTPSHQVTQMGQEVILRCVPISNHLYFYWYRQILGQKVEFLVSFYNNEISEKSEIFDDQFSVERPDGSNFTLKIRSTKLEDSAMYFCASRPDADRYEQYFGPGTRLTVT.

The table lists this clonotype with a few counts. V gene TRBV20-1 combines with J gene TRBJ2-7, with D perhaps matching TRBD2 (6 bases). V was cut by 2 bases and J by 4 bases, with 15 bases left in between. In germline, CDR1 is DFQATT, CDR2 SNEGSKA (reference sequence). This CDR3 comprises 14 residues. The CDR3 region has the DNA TGCAGTGCTAGACGGACTGGAGGAGGGTACGAGCAGTACTTC. As protein: CSARRTGGGYEQYF.

This clonotype was recorded many times. Germline and junction disagree at one end, which may indicate a read error. The chain recombines TRBV5-1 with TRBJ2-2; 7 bases fit TRBD2. The CDR3 totals 16 residues. CDR1 and CDR2 from the germline V gene are SGHRS and YFSETQ. The DNA for the CDR3 is TGTGCCAGCAGTTTAGGCCTAGCGGCGAACACCGGGGAGCTGTTTTTT. Its translation is CASSLGLAANTGELFF.

In its sample, this clonotype was seen a few times. The chain employs TRBV25-1 and TRBJ2-7; D might be TRBD1 (6 bases). Trimming cost V 5 bases and J 2 bases, with 13 bases left between them. The germline gives CDR1 MGHDK, CDR2 SYGVNS. The CDR3 length is 14 residues. The DNA for the CDR3 is TGTGCCAGCAGTTCGGGACACCTAACCTACGAGCAGTACTTC. Translating it yields CASSSGHLTYEQYF.

In this sample, this clonotype turned up a few times. The V call is TRBV15, the J call TRBJ1-1; D remains unclear. The CDR3 sequence is 15 residues long. Germline V gene data show CDR1 as LNHNV and CDR2 as YYDKDF (reference sequence). V was clipped by 0 bases and J by 2 bases, with 10 bases between them. The CDR3 DNA follows: TGTGCCACCAGCAGAGATTCTGGGCCCAACACTGAAGCTTTCTTT. Its protein product is CATSRDSGPNTEAFF.

The V gene is TRBV3-1, the J gene TRBJ1-1; a weak D match, TRBD1 (5 bases). The V gene's germline CDR1 is LGHDT and CDR2 YNNKEL (reference sequence). Trimming shortened V by 5 bases and J by 0 bases, and 13 bases separated the two germline ends. This CDR3 has 15 residues. Here the CDR3 reads CASSVPGGVNTEAFF. CDR3 DNA sequence: TGTGCCAGCAGCGTCCCCGGGGGGGTGAACACTGAAGCTTTCTTT.

In its sample, this clonotype was seen a few times. J is TRBJ2-1 and V is TRBV12-3 or TRBV12-4; D possibly uses TRBD1 or TRBD2 (5 bases each). V lost 1 base and J lost 9, with 10 bases in between. CDR3 length: 13 residues. CDR3 sequence reads: CASSLVQEAEQFF. In DNA form, the CDR3 reads TGTGCCAGCAGTTTAGTACAGGAGGCTGAGCAGTTCTTC.

The chain recombines TRBV12-3 or TRBV12-4 with TRBJ2-1; 9 positions match TRBD2. With V trimmed by 6 bases and J by 6 bases, 9 bases remained unmatched. The CDR3 totals 15 residues. The CDR3 DNA is TGTGCCAGCAGCCCCCCAGCGGGGGGCTTCAATGAGCAGTTCTTC. It is translated as CASSPPAGGFNEQFF.

The chain employs TRBV10-2 and TRBJ1-1; no clear D gene. The V end lost 8 bases, the J end lost 3 bases, and 10 bases lay between the germline ends. The CDR3 contains 12 residues. CDR1 WSHSY and CDR2 SAAADI come from the germline V gene. The CDR3 spells CASLKGYTEAFF. CDR3 coding DNA: TGCGCCAGCCTCAAGGGTTACACTGAAGCTTTCTTT.

The chain combines TRBV24-1 with TRBJ2-1; 9 bases line up with TRBD2. Trimming cost V 2 bases and J 0 bases; bases outside gene matches: 7. Germline CDR1 and CDR2: KGHDR and SFDVKD. The CDR3 covers 18 residues. CDR3 in amino acids: CATSDSGLASVSYNEQFF. The CDR3 region has the DNA TGTGCCACCAGTGATTCCGGACTAGCGTCTGTCTCCTACAATGAGCAGTTCTTC.